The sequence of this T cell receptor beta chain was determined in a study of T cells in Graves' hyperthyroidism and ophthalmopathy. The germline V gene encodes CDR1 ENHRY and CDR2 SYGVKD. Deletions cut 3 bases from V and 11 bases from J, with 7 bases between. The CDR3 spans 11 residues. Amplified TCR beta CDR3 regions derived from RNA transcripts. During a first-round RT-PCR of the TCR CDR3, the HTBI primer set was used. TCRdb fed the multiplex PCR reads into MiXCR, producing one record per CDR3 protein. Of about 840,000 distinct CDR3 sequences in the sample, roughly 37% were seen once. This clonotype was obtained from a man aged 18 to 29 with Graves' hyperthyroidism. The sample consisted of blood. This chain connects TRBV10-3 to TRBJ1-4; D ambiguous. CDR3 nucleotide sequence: TGTGCCATCAGTGACACAGAGAAACTGTTTTTT. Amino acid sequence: CAISDTEKLFF.